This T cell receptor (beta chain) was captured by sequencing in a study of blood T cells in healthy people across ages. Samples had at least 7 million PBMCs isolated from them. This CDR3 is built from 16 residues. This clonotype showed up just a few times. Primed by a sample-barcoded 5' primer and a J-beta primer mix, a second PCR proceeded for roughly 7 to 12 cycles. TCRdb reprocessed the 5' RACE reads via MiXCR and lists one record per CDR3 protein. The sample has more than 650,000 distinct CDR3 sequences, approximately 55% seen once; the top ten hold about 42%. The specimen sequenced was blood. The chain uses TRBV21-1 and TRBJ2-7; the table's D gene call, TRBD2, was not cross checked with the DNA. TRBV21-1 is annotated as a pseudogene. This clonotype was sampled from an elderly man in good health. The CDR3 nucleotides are TGTGCCAGCAGCAAAGCACCGGGACTAGCCTCCTACGAGCAGTACTTC. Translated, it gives CASSKAPGLASYEQYF.